This is a list of T cell receptor beta chains from one sample in a study of response to subunit inactivated influenza vaccine. TCRdb used MiXCR to reprocess the RT-PCR reads, holding one entry per CDR3 protein. The sample holds about 800,000 distinct CDR3 sequences, less than 25% seen once. Sequences were derived from PBMCs from blood, sampled more than 4 days after vaccination. These receptors all come from a middle-aged man who received an inactivated influenza vaccine. CDR3s include the opening cysteine and the closing phenylalanine or tryptophan. A D gene is named only where the DNA matches it firmly. Some rows mark clone size as missing; the rest say once, few, many or name a class of expanded clone.

>TRBV3-1|TRBD1|few|TRBJ2-7
CASSQVFLTPGQGEYEQYF
TGTGCCAGCAGCCAAGTTTTCCTTACCCCGGGACAGGGGGAATACGAGCAGTACTTC
>TRBV24-1|TRBD2|NA|TRBJ2-1
CATSDDPEREDFGEQFF
TGTGCCACCAGTGATGACCCGGAGCGGGAGGATTTCGGTGAGCAGTTCTTC
>TRBV12-3/TRBV12-4|NA|many|TRBJ2-3
CASSGLDTQYF
TGTGCCAGCAGCGGATTAGATACGCAGTATTTT
>TRBV10-3|TRBD1|NA|TRBJ1-5
CAISETGEEPQHF
TGTGCCATCAGTGAGACAGGGGAGGAACCCCAGCATTTT
>TRBV29-1|NA|few|TRBJ1-1
CSVEVQVNTEAFF
TGCAGCGTTGAAGTGCAGGTTAACACTGAAGCTTTCTTT
>TRBV29-1|TRBD1|few|TRBJ2-1
CSVEPGTGGYNEQFF
TGCAGCGTTGAGCCCGGGACAGGAGGCTACAATGAGCAGTTCTTC
>TRBV2|TRBD1|NA|TRBJ2-1
CASSKDRREQFF
TGTGCCAGCAGTAAGGACAGGCGGGAGCAGTTCTTC
>TRBV5-1|TRBD1|few|TRBJ2-7
CASSSGDRGRGSYEQYF
TGCGCCAGCAGCTCCGGGGACAGAGGAAGGGGTTCCTACGAGCAGTACTTC
>TRBV7-2|NA|few|TRBJ2-3
CASSLGTPSADTQYF
TGTGCCAGCAGCTTAGGTACCCCCTCCGCAGATACGCAGTATTTT
>TRBV5-1|NA|NA|TRBJ1-2
CASSPSTGRSYGYTF
TGCGCCAGCAGCCCTAGTACGGGTCGGAGCTATGGCTACACCTTC
>TRBV20-1|NA|many|TRBJ2-7
CSAREGPYEQYF
TGCAGTGCTAGGGAAGGCCCGTACGAGCAGTACTTC
>TRBV6-6|NA|NA|TRBJ2-7
CASSGHSPEQYF
TGTGCCAGTTCGGGACATTCACCCGAGCAGTACTTC
>TRBV10-3|TRBD2|NA|TRBJ2-7
CAISDNTGTSGRKSYEQYF
TGTGCCATCAGTGATAATACCGGGACTAGCGGGAGAAAAAGCTACGAGCAGTACTTC
>TRBV25-1|NA|NA|TRBJ2-3
CASRSDYTDTQYF
TGTGCCAGCAGATCCGACTACACAGATACGCAGTATTTT
>TRBV5-1|NA|NA|TRBJ1-4
CASSLGRGRGELFF
TGCGCCAGCAGCTTGGGGCGTGGTAGAGGGGAACTGTTTTTT
>TRBV15|NA|NA|TRBJ2-5
CATSTGVSETQYF
TGTGCCACCAGCACAGGGGTGTCAGAGACCCAGTACTTC
>TRBV27|TRBD1|NA|TRBJ2-7
CASSQGTGAGNEQYF
TGTGCCAGCAGTCAGGGGACAGGGGCTGGGAACGAGCAGTACTTC
>TRBV4-3|TRBD1|NA|TRBJ1-1
CASSQGHGRGGGTEAFF
TGCGCCAGCAGCCAAGGTCACGGGAGAGGGGGCGGCACTGAAGCTTTCTTT
>TRBV3-1|TRBD2|NA|TRBJ2-2
CASSPGLAGLAGELFF
TGTGCCAGCAGCCCGGGACTAGCGGGGTTGGCCGGGGAGCTGTTTTTT
>TRBV20-1|TRBD2|few|TRBJ2-7
CSSLGGASYEQYF
TGCAGTTCTCTCGGGGGGGCGTCCTACGAGCAGTACTTC
>TRBV20-1|TRBD2|NA|TRBJ2-7
CSARDLGTSTYEQYF
TGCAGTGCTAGAGATCTAGGGACTAGCACTTACGAGCAGTACTTC
>TRBV5-1|TRBD1|few|TRBJ2-7
CASSLGTGDNEQYF
TGCGCCAGCAGCCTCGGGACAGGGGACAACGAGCAGTACTTC
>TRBV12-3/TRBV12-4|NA|NA|TRBJ2-1
CASSFKERFHEQFF
TGTGCCAGCAGTTTCAAGGAACGTTTCCATGAGCAGTTCTTC
>TRBV12-3/TRBV12-4|TRBD2|once|TRBJ2-2
CASSQLAGVLGELFF
TGTGCCAGCAGCCAACTAGCGGGAGTTCTCGGGGAGCTGTTTTTT
>TRBV11-2|TRBD1|NA|TRBJ2-3
CASSLQGSGTGSTDTQYF
TGTGCCAGCAGCCTCCAAGGGTCCGGGACAGGGTCGACAGATACGCAGTATTTT
>TRBV5-1|TRBD1|few|TRBJ2-7
CASSSGQGHPYEQYF
TGCGCCAGCAGCTCCGGACAGGGACACCCCTACGAGCAGTACTTC
>TRBV5-1|NA|NA|TRBJ1-1
CASSFMQGGTEAFF
TGCGCCAGCAGCTTTATGCAGGGCGGGACTGAAGCTTTCTTT
>TRBV7-2|TRBD1|NA|TRBJ2-1
CASSFAGSGQGLLYNEQFF
TGTGCCAGCAGTTTCGCGGGGTCGGGACAGGGGCTCTTATACAATGAGCAGTTCTTC
>TRBV4-2|NA|NA|TRBJ1-4
CASSQDRGDAEKLFF
TGTGCCAGCAGCCAAGACAGGGGTGACGCGGAAAAACTGTTTTTT
>TRBV6-1|NA|few|TRBJ1-5
CASSRQTYNQPQHF
TGTGCCAGCAGTCGACAGACGTACAATCAGCCCCAGCATTTT
>TRBV6-2/TRBV6-3|TRBD1|NA|TRBJ2-3
CASSYGRGQLTDTQYF
TGTGCCAGCAGTTACGGCAGGGGGCAATTAACAGATACGCAGTATTTT
>TRBV4-2|TRBD2|few|TRBJ2-7
CASSQDRAGALEQYF
TGTGCCAGCAGCCAAGATCGAGCGGGAGCCCTAGAGCAGTACTTC
>TRBV5-5|NA|NA|TRBJ2-5
CASSFQGSQGETQYF
TGTGCCAGCAGCTTTCAGGGTAGCCAAGGAGAGACCCAGTACTTC
>TRBV7-2|TRBD2|NA|TRBJ2-3
CASSLGVLAADTQYF
TGTGCCAGCAGCTTAGGTGTTCTAGCGGCAGATACGCAGTATTTT
>TRBV29-1|NA|many|TRBJ1-1
CSVVRGTEAFF
TGCAGCGTTGTCCGGGGGACTGAAGCTTTCTTT
>TRBV20-1|NA|NA|TRBJ2-7
CSARVRGYEQYF
TGCAGTGCTAGAGTTCGCGGATACGAGCAGTACTTC
>TRBV11-3|TRBD1|NA|TRBJ2-3
CASSSGQLHTDTQYF
TGTGCCAGCAGCTCGGGACAGCTCCACACAGATACGCAGTATTTT